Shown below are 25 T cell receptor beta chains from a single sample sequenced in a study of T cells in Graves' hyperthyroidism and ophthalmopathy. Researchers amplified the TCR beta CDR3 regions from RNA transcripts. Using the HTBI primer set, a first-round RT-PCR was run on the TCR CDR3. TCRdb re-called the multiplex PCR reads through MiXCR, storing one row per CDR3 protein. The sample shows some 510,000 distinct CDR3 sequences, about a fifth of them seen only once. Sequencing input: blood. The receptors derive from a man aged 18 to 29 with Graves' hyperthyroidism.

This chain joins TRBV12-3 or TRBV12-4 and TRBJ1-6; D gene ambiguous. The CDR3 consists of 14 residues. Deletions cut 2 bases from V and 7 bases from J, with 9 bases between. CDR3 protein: CASSLPDSNSPLHF. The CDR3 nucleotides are TGTGCCAGCAGTTTACCGGATTCAAATTCACCCCTCCACTTT.

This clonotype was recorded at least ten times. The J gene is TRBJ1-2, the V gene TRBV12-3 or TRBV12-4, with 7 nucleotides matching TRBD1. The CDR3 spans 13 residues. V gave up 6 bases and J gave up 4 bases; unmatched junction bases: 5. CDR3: CASRAQGSYGYTF. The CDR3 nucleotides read TGTGCCAGCAGGGCACAGGGGAGCTATGGCTACACCTTC.

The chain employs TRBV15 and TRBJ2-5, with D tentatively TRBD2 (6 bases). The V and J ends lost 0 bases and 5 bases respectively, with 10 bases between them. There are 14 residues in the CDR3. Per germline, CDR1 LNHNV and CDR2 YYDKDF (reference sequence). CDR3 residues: CATSRDAGRETQYF. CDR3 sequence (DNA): TGTGCCACCAGCAGAGATGCAGGGAGGGAGACCCAGTACTTC.

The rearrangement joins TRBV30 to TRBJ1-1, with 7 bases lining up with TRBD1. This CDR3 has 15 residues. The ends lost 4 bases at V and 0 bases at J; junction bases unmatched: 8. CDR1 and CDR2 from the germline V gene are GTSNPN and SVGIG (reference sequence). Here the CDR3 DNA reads TGTGCCTGGACTCATCCGACAGGGCTGAACACTGAAGCTTTCTTT. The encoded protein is CAWTHPTGLNTEAFF.

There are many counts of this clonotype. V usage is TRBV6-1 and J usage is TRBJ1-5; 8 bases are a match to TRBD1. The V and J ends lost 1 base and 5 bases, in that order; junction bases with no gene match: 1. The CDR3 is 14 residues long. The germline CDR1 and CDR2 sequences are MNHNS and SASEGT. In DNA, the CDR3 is TGTGCCAGCAGTGAAGGGACAGGGCATCAGCCCCAGCATTTT. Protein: CASSEGTGHQPQHF.

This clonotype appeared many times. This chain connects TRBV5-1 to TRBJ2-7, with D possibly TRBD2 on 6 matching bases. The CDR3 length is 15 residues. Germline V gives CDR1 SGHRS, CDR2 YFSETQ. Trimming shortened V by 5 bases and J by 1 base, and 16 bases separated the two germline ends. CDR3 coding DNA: TGCGCCAGCAGGCTCGGACCGGGAGAGTCCTACGAGCAGTACTTC. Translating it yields CASRLGPGESYEQYF.

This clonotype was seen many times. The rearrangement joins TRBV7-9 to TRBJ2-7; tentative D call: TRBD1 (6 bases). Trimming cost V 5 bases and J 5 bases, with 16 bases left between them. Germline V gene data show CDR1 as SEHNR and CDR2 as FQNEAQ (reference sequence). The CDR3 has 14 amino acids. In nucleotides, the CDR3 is TGTGCCAGCAGCCCGCTATTGCCAGGGGACGAGCAGTACTTC. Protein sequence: CASSPLLPGDEQYF.

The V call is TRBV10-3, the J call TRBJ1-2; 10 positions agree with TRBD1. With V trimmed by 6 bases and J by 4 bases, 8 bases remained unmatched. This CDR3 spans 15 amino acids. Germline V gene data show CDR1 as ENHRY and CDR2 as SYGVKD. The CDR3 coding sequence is TGTGCCATCAGCGGGGGACAGGGGTCGGGCTATGGCTACACCTTC. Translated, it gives CAISGGQGSGYGYTF.

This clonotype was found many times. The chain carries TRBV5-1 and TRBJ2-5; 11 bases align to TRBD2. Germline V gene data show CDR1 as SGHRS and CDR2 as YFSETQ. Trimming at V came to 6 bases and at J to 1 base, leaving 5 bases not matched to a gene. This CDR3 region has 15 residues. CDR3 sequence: CASTLAGGVQETQYF. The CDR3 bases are TGCGCCAGCACGCTAGCGGGGGGCGTCCAAGAGACCCAGTACTTC. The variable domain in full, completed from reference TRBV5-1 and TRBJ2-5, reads KAGVTQTPRYLIKTRGQQVTLSCSPISGHRSVSWYQQTPGQGLQFLFEYFSETQRNKGNFPGRFSGRQFSNSRSEMNVSTLELGDSALYLCASTLAGGVQETQYFGPGTRLLVL.

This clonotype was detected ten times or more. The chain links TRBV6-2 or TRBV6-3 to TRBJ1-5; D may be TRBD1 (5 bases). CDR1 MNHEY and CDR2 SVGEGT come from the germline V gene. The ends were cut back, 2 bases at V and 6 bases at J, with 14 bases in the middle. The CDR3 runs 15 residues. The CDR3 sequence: CASSYRGSLSQPQHF. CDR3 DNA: TGTGCCAGCAGTTACAGGGGCAGCCTCAGTCAGCCCCAGCATTTT.

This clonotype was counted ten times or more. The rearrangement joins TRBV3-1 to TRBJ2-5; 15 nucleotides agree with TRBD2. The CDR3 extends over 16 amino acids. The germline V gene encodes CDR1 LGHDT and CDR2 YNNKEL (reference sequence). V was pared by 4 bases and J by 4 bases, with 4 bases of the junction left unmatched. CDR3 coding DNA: TGTGCCAGCAGCCGTCCGGGACTAGCGGGGGGAGAGACCCAGTACTTC. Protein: CASSRPGLAGGETQYF.

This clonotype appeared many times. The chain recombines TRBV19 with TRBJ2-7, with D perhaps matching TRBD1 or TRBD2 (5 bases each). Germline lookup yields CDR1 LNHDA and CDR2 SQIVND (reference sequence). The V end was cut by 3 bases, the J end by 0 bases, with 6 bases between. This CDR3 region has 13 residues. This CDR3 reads CASSMGVSYEQYF. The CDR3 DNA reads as TGTGCCAGTAGTATGGGGGTCTCCTACGAGCAGTACTTC. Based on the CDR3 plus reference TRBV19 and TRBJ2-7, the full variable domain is DGGITQSPKYLFRKEGQNVTLSCEQNLNHDAMYWYRQDPGQGLRLIYYSQIVNDFQKGDIAEGYSVSREKKESFPLTVTSAQKNPTAFYLCASSMGVSYEQYFGPGTRLTVT.

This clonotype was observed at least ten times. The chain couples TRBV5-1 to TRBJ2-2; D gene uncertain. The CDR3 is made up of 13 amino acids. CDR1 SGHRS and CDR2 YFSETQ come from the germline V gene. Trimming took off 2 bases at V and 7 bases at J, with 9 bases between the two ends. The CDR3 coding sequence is TGCGCCAGCAGCTTCTCGATGGTCGGGGAGCTGTTTTTT. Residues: CASSFSMVGELFF.

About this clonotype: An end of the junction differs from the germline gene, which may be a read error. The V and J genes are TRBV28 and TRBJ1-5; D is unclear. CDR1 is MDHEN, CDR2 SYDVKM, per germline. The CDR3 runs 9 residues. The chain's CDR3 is CASRARVPF. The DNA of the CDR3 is TGTGCCAGCAGGGCCCGGGTTCCTTTT.

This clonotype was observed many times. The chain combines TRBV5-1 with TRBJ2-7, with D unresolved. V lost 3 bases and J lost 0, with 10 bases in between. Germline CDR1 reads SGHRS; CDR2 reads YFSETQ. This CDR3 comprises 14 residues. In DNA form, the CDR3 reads TGCGCCAGCAGCTCGGACCCTTACTCCTACGAGCAGTACTTC. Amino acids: CASSSDPYSYEQYF.

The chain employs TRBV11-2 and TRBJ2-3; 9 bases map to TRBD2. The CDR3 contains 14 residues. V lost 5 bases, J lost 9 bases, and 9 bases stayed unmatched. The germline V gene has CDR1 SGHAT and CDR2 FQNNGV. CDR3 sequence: CASSQTSGETTQYF. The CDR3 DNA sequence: TGTGCCAGCAGCCAGACTAGCGGAGAAACGACGCAGTATTTT.

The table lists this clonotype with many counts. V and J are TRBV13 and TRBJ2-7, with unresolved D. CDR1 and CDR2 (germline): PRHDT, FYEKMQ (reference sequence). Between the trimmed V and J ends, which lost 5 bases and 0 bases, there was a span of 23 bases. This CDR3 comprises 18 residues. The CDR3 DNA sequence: TGTGCCAGCAGCATCGGTGGTGTAGGCGGCCGCCCCTCCTACGAGCAGTACTTC. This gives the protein CASSIGGVGGRPSYEQYF.

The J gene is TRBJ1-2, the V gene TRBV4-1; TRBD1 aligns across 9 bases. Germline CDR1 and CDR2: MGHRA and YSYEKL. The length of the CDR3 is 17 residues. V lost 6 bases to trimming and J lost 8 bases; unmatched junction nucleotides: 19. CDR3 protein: CASRSPLAKQGAGGYTF. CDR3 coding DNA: TGCGCCAGCAGGAGTCCGCTCGCTAAACAGGGGGCGGGCGGCTACACCTTC.

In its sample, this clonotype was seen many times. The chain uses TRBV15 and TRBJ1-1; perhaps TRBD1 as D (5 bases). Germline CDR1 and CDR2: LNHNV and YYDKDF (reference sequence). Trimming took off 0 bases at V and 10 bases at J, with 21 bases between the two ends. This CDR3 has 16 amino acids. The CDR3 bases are TGTGCCACCAGCAGAGACCGGGGTTCCGACAGTGGCGGAGCTTTCTTT. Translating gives CATSRDRGSDSGGAFF.

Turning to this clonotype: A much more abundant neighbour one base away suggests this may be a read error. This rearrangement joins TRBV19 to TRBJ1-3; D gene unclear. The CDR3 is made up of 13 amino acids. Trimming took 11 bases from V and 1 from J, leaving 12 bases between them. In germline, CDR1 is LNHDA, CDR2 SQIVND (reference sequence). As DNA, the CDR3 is TGTGCCTGTAACGACAATTCTGGAAACACCATATATTTT. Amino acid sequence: CACNDNSGNTIYF.

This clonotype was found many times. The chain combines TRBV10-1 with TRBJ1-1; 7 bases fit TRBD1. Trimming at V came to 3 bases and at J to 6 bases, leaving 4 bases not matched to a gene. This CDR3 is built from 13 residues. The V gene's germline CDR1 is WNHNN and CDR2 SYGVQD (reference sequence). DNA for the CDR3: TGCGCCAGCAGTGACCAGGGGGGGTCTGAAGCTTTCTTT. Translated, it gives CASSDQGGSEAFF.

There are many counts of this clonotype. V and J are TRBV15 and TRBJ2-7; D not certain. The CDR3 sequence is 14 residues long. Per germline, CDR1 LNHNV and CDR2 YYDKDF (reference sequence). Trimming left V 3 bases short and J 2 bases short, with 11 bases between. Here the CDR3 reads CATSRFGPPYEQYF. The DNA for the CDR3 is TGTGCCACCAGCAGGTTCGGTCCTCCCTACGAGCAGTACTTC.

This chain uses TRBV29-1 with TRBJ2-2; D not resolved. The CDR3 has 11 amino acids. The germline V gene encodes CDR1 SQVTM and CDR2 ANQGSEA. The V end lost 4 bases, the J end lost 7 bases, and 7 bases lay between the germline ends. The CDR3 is CSVGWGGELFF. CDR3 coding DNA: TGCAGCGTTGGGTGGGGCGGGGAGCTGTTTTTT.

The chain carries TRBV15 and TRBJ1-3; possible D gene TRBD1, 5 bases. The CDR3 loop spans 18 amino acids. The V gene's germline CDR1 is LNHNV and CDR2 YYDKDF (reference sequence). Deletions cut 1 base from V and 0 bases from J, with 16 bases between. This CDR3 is CATSRGGTISRSGNTIYF. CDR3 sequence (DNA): TGTGCCACCAGCAGAGGGGGGACGATCTCGCGCTCTGGAAACACCATATATTTT.

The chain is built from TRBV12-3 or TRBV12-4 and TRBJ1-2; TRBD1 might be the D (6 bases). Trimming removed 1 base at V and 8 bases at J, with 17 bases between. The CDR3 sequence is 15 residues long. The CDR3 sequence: CASSLGPGQSWGYTF. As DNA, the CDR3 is TGTGCCAGCAGTTTAGGCCCCGGACAGAGTTGGGGCTACACCTTC.